The TCR beta chain under discussion was sequenced for a study of cytomegalovirus exposure and HLA in healthy donors. Study details: Early release data held roughly 90 million unique TCRs from HLA-typed donors. Overall study findings and caveats: In a later analysis, HLA-C alleles had the fewest associated TCRs, DRB1 alleles the most. Several of the most significant clusters appeared, in a later analysis, to be linked to common viral pathogens. In vitro assays verified that a few CMV-associated chains recognized CMV antigens specifically.

Worth noting for this clone: Its antigen is as yet unknown.

From germline, CDR1 is SGHDT and CDR2 YYEEEE. Trimming removed 4 bases from V and 10 bases from J; junction bases left unmatched: 8. This CDR3 is built from 13 residues. The PCR made use of 60 Vbeta and 13 Jbeta primers. Generated by immunoSEQ multiplex PCR, the TCRdb table keeps only in-frame clones and is missing some. Of some 180,000 clones detected, roughly 88% appear once; the ten largest clones hold more than 0.95%. The sequence was obtained from a girl aged 2 to 10 in good health and CMV-seropositive. V gene TRBV5-6 combines with J gene TRBJ1-5; TRBD1 aligns across 7 bases. Sequencing was done on a sample of PBMCs. The CDR3 DNA is TGTGCCAGCAGCGCAGGGGGGATCACTCCCCAGCATTTT. It yields the protein CASSAGGITPQHF.